A single T cell receptor (beta chain) is shown here with its context. Its target is unknown. Possible read error: a much larger clone is one base away. Study findings and constraints: Tumor-infiltrating Treg TCR alpha and beta sequences overlapped most with tumor naive CD4+ T cells, then blood naive. Tumor memory CD4+ T cell TCR gene usage clustered with blood and lymph node memory CD4+ cells and lymph node naive CD4+ cells.

Semi-nested PCR with Nested Universal Primer A followed constant-region reverse priming of full-length variable regions. In TCRdb, the 5' RACE reads were re-called with MiXCR into one record per CDR3 protein. The data contain over 25,000 distinct CDR3 sequences, 26% of them singletons. The germline CDR1 and CDR2 sequences are SGDLS and YYNGEE. The CDR3 has 18 amino acids. The sequence came from a female donor with breast cancer. Input material: naive CD4+ T cells sorted from a lymph node. Documented subset: naive CD4+ T cells, CD4+CD45RA+CD25-. The chain couples TRBV9 to TRBJ2-3; tentative D call: TRBD1 (6 bases). This CDR3 is CANSADGRWAGDPDTQYF. CDR3 DNA sequence: TGTGCCAACAGCGCGGACGGCAGATGGGCAGGGGACCCAGATACGCAGTATTTT.